Below, 17 T cell receptor beta chains from the same sample are listed, as sequenced in a study of CD8 T cells in ankylosing spondylitis. MiXCR, applied by TCRdb to the 5' RACE reads, yields one record per CDR3 protein. The sample has about 130,000 distinct CDR3 sequences, about a tenth seen once. The specimen was blood, either unsorted or a sorted T cell fraction (not recorded which). These receptors were taken from a male donor with ankylosing spondylitis or in good health (not recorded which).

This clonotype was counted only a few times. This sequence joins TRBV24-1 and TRBJ2-1; 7 nucleotides match TRBD2. The CDR3 spans 18 residues. Germline CDR1 is KGHDR and CDR2 is SFDVKD. V lost 3 bases and J lost 5; bases outside the gene matches: 15. CDR3 sequence (DNA): TGTGCCACCAGTGATACCCGACTGACCAGCGGGACGGACAATGAGCAGTTCTTC. Translated: CATSDTRLTSGTDNEQFF.

This clonotype was detected ten times or more. The genes are TRBV4-1 and TRBJ2-3; a possible D gene is TRBD2 (5 bases). The V gene lost 0 bases and the J gene lost 4 bases, with 20 bases spanning the gap. Germline values: CDR1 MGHRA, CDR2 YSYEKL. This CDR3 contains 18 residues. In DNA, the CDR3 is TGCGCCAGCAGCCAAGAAGTCCTTCGAGGGAGTCCCCCAGATACGCAGTATTTT. Its protein product is CASSQEVLRGSPPDTQYF.

At least ten counts were recorded for this clonotype. V and J are TRBV6-1 and TRBJ2-7; 8 nucleotides match TRBD2. Germline values: CDR1 MNHNS, CDR2 SASEGT. V shed 11 bases, J shed 5 bases, and the junction held 11 bases outside the gene matches. CDR3 length: 13 amino acids. CDR3 residues: CAAGGVFSHEQYF. The CDR3 region has the DNA TGTGCCGCCGGGGGGGTCTTCTCTCACGAGCAGTACTTC.

This clonotype was counted ten times or more. The rearrangement links TRBV27 to TRBJ1-1; maybe TRBD1 (6 bases). Germline loops: CDR1 MNHEY, CDR2 SMNVEV (reference sequence). CDR3 length: 15 amino acids. V dropped 4 bases and J dropped 5 bases, with 17 bases sitting between them. CDR3 sequence: CASSSIAGVGTEAFF. The CDR3 DNA sequence: TGTGCCAGCAGTTCCATCGCAGGGGTCGGGACTGAAGCTTTCTTT.

This clonotype showed up just a few times. The chain couples TRBV7-2 to TRBJ2-7; D is possibly TRBD2 (5 bases). Trimming took off 2 bases at V and 3 bases at J, with 14 bases between the two ends. This CDR3 has 15 residues. CDR1 and CDR2 from the germline V gene are SGHTA and FQGNSA. CDR3 residues: CASSLTWRVSYEQYF. The CDR3 nucleotides are TGTGCCAGCAGCTTAACGTGGCGGGTGAGCTACGAGCAGTACTTC. Full variable domain (missing parts from reference TRBV7-2 and TRBJ2-7): GAGVSQSPSNKVTEKGKDVELRCDPISGHTALYWYRQSLGQGLEFLIYFQGNSAPDKSGLPSDRFSAERTGGSVSTLTIQRTQQEDSAVYLCASSLTWRVSYEQYFGPGTRLTVT.

This clonotype was seen at least ten times. The V and J genes are TRBV7-2 and TRBJ2-3, with TRBD1 as a possible D gene (5 bases). The germline gives CDR1 SGHTA, CDR2 FQGNSA. V lost 3 bases and J 8 bases, leaving 12 bases between the germline ends. This CDR3 spans 13 amino acids. In DNA, the CDR3 is TGTGCCAGCAGCTTGGAAAGACAGTCTACGCAGTATTTT. Translation: CASSLERQSTQYF.

In this sample, this clonotype turned up many times. The J gene is TRBJ2-2, the V gene TRBV9, with TRBD1 matching over 10 bases. The CDR3 consists of 16 residues. The germline gives CDR1 SGDLS, CDR2 YYNGEE. Germline trimming cut 1 base from V and 7 bases from J; bases unmatched to any gene: 7. The CDR3 coding sequence is TGTGCCAGCAGCGTATCGGGGACAGGGGTTGGCGGGGAGCTGTTTTTT. Its protein is CASSVSGTGVGGELFF.

Many counts were recorded for this clonotype. The chain is built from TRBV5-1 and TRBJ2-4; D is unclear. There are 16 residues in the CDR3. CDR1 SGHRS and CDR2 YFSETQ come from the germline V gene. Trimming pared 1 base from V and 3 bases from J, leaving 14 bases between. In DNA form, the CDR3 reads TGCGCCAGCAGCTTGTCCGAAGGTCTGGACAAAAACATTCAGTACTTC. Translation: CASSLSEGLDKNIQYF. Combining the CDR3 with reference TRBV5-1 and TRBJ2-4 gives the whole variable domain KAGVTQTPRYLIKTRGQQVTLSCSPISGHRSVSWYQQTPGQGLQFLFEYFSETQRNKGNFPGRFSGRQFSNSRSEMNVSTLELGDSALYLCASSLSEGLDKNIQYFGAGTRLSVL.

There are many counts of this clonotype. The chain couples TRBV7-2 to TRBJ2-1; TRBD1 agrees at 11 bases. With V trimmed by 9 bases and J by 9 bases, 7 bases remained unmatched. This CDR3 is built from 13 residues. Germline CDR1 reads SGHTA; CDR2 reads FQGNSA. The CDR3 DNA is TGTGCCAGTCGGGACAGGGGGATGAGTGAGCAGTTCTTC. Encoded protein: CASRDRGMSEQFF.

This clonotype has at least ten counts. This sequence joins TRBV7-3 and TRBJ1-6; maybe TRBD1 (6 bases). Trimming shortened V by 5 bases and J by 7 bases, and 12 bases separated the two germline ends. Germline-derived CDR1 and CDR2 are SGHTA and FQGTGA. This CDR3 is 14 amino acids long. CDR3: CASSRDRSNSPLHF. The DNA of the CDR3 is TGTGCCAGCAGCCGCGACAGGTCCAATTCACCCCTCCACTTT.

V usage is TRBV5-5 and J usage is TRBJ2-1; 10 bases line up with TRBD2. The CDR3 length is 13 residues. V shed 2 bases and J 10 bases; nucleotides not matched to a gene: 3. Germline CDR1 and CDR2: SGHKS and YYEKEE (reference sequence). CDR3 protein: CASSLSGRVEQFF. DNA for the CDR3: TGTGCCAGCAGCTTAAGCGGGAGGGTCGAGCAGTTCTTC.

A few counts support this clonotype. V usage is TRBV12-3 or TRBV12-4 and J usage is TRBJ2-1, with D possibly matching TRBD2 (5 bases). The germline V and J ends were trimmed by 4 bases and 0 bases, with 22 bases remaining between them. The CDR3 is 19 amino acids. The DNA for the CDR3 is TGTGCCAGCAGTTCCAACTACCGAGGGCTACGGGGCTCCTACAATGAGCAGTTCTTC. This translates into CASSSNYRGLRGSYNEQFF.

This clonotype was seen many times. The CDR3 bases are TGTGCCAGCACCACACCGGCGGTCTCCTACGAGCAGTACTTC. It is translated as CASTTPAVSYEQYF. The V gene is TRBV7-2, the J gene TRBJ2-7; no firm D call. The CDR3 length is 14 residues. Germline CDR1 is SGHTA and CDR2 is FQGNSA. V shed 7 bases and J shed 0 bases, with 13 bases lying between them.

In its sample, this clonotype was seen many times. CDR3 nucleotide sequence: TGCAGTGCTAAAGGGACAGGGGACCACGAGCAGTACTTC. Protein: CSAKGTGDHEQYF. V gene TRBV20-1 combines with J gene TRBJ2-7; 10 nucleotides line up with TRBD1. Germline-derived CDR1 and CDR2 are DFQATT and SNEGSKA (reference sequence). The CDR3 consists of 13 residues. V lost 4 bases, J lost 5 bases, and 5 bases stayed unmatched.

This clonotype was picked up many times. The chain uses TRBV6-1 and TRBJ2-7; 8 nucleotides align to TRBD2. The CDR3 loop spans 13 amino acids. J was trimmed by 3 bases and V by 6 bases; bases with no gene match: 4. Germline CDR1 is MNHNS and CDR2 is SASEGT. CDR3 sequence reads: CASRSSGYYEQYF. CDR3 DNA sequence: TGTGCCAGCAGATCTAGCGGGTACTACGAGCAGTACTTC.

This clonotype came up a few times. The chain has TRBV12-3 or TRBV12-4 and TRBJ1-5; D gene uncertain. Trimming pared 3 bases from V and 2 bases from J, leaving 8 bases between. This CDR3 comprises 14 residues. The CDR3 here is CASSFVSRNQPQHF. CDR3 in DNA: TGTGCCAGCAGTTTTGTCTCCCGCAATCAGCCCCAGCATTTT.

Only a few counts were recorded for this clonotype. The J gene is TRBJ2-1, the V gene TRBV12-3 or TRBV12-4, with D unclear. The CDR3 totals 13 residues. Between the trimmed V and J ends, which lost 4 bases and 7 bases, there was a span of 11 bases. In DNA, the CDR3 is TGTGCCAGCAGTTCCTTAGCCTCTAATGAGCAGTTCTTC. It encodes CASSSLASNEQFF.